This TCR beta chain was identified during a study of cytomegalovirus exposure and HLA in healthy donors. Study as a whole: Per a later analysis, the approximately 700 first-cohort and over 90 validation repertoires shared one platform. Regarding the study as a whole: The tendency of first-cohort TCR clusters to co-occur in the roughly 120 validation repertoires was identified by a subsequent analysis. Despite most TCR sequences being rare, some public TCRs occurred in many donors.

Regarding this clone: The target antigen is unknown.

The CDR3 has 16 amino acids. The method was immunoSEQ multiplex PCR; TCRdb's version includes in-frame clones alone and lacks a portion of them. There are some 140,000 clones in the sample; roughly 86% occur only once, and approximately 2% lies in the top ten. This chain connects TRBV21-1 to TRBJ1-1; TRBD1 reflects the table's D call only, with no check against the DNA. TRBV21-1 is deemed a pseudogene. The sequenced material came from PBMCs. The origin of this receptor is a human donor in good health. The CDR3 DNA reads as TGTGCCAGCAGCAAATTAGGGGCAGGGGAGAACACTGAAGCTTTCTTT. It specifies CASSKLGAGENTEAFF.